The clone carrying this T cell receptor (beta chain) was recorded a few times. Under 3 months was the duration of disease in ophthalmopathy patients, who also had a Clinical Activity Score of at least 3 and a NOSPECS grade of at least 4. The entry originates in a study of T cells in Graves' hyperthyroidism and ophthalmopathy. This CDR3 has 14 residues. CDR1 is KGHSH and CDR2 is LQKENI in the germline V gene. V was shortened by 5 bases and J by 5 bases, with 15 bases between the two germline ends. TCR beta CDR3 regions were amplified from RNA. First-round RT-PCR of the TCR CDR3 relied on the HTBI primer set. From the multiplex PCR reads, TCRdb called clonotypes with MiXCR, one entry per CDR3 protein. The sample carries hundreds of thousands of distinct CDR3 sequences, roughly 13% recorded once.

The sequenced sample was blood. The chain joins TRBV18 to TRBJ1-1; tentatively, D is TRBD1 (5 bases). This receptor was taken from a middle-aged woman with Graves' ophthalmopathy. The CDR3 protein is CASSGTSGVTEAFF. CDR3 DNA sequence: TGTGCCAGCTCAGGTACCTCGGGGGTTACTGAAGCTTTCTTT.